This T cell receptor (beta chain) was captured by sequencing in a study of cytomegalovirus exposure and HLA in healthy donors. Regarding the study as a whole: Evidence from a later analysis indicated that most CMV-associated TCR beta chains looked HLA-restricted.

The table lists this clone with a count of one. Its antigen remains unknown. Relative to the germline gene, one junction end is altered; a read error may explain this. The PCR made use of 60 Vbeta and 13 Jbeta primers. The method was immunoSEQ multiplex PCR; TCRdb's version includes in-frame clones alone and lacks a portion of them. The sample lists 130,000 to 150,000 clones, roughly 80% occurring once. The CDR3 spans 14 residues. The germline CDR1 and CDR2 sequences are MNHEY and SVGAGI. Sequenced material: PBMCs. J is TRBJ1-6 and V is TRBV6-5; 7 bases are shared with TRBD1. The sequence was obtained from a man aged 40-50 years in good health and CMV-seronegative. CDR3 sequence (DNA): TGTGCCAGCAGTAGGGACAGATATAATTCACGCCTCCACTTT. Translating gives CASSRDRYNSRLHF.